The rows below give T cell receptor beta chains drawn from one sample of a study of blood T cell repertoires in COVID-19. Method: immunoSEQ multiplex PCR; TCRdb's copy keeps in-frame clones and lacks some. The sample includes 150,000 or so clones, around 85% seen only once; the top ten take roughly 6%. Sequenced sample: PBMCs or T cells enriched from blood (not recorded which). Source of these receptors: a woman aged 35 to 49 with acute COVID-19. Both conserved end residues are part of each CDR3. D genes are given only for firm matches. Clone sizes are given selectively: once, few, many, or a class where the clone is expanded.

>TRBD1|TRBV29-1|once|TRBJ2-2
CSVEDLIPGQGNTGELFF
TGCAGCGTTGAAGATCTAATACCGGGACAGGGGAACACCGGGGAGCTGTTTTTT
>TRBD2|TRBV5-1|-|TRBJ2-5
CASSFGLDRETQYF
TGCGCCAGCAGCTTTGGACTAGATCGAGAGACCCAGTACTTC
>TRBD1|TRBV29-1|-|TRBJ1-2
CSVQRQGASGYTF
TGCAGCGTCCAACGACAGGGGGCTAGTGGCTACACCTTC
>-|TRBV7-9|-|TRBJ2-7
CASSSRYEGESYEQYF
TGTGCCAGCAGCTCCCGGTATGAGGGAGAGTCCTACGAGCAGTACTTC
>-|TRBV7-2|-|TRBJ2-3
CASSLGGSGVDTQYF
TGTGCCAGCAGCTTAGGCGGGTCGGGAGTTGATACGCAGTATTTT
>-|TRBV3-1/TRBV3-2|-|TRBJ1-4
CAGSFRTASNEKLFF
TGTGCCGGCAGCTTTCGGACAGCATCTAATGAAAAACTGTTTTTT
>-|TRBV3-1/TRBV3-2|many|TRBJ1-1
CASSQSGAGAEAFF
TGTGCCAGCAGCCAATCAGGGGCTGGGGCTGAAGCTTTCTTT
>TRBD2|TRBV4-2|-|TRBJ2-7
CASSQEGTSGTYEQYF
TGTGCCAGCAGCCAAGAAGGGACTAGCGGTACCTACGAGCAGTACTTC
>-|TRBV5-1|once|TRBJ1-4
CASSLVIGDEKLFF
TGCGCCAGCAGCTTGGTTATCGGGGATGAAAAACTGTTTTTT
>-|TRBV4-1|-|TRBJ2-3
CASSQLAGTSTDTQYF
TGCGCCAGCAGCCAACTAGCCGGTACTAGCACAGATACGCAGTATTTT
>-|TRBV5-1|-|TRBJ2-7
CASSLSAYTYEQYF
TGCGCCAGCAGCTTGTCAGCGTACACCTACGAGCAGTACTTC
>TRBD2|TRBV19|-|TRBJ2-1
CASSRAGDNEQFF
TGTGCCAGTAGTAGAGCGGGGGACAATGAGCAGTTCTTC
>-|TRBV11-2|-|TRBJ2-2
CASSLNRRGGELFF
TGTGCCAGCAGCTTAAACAGGAGGGGCGGGGAGCTGTTTTTT
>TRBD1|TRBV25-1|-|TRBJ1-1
CASSRTGATGTEAFF
TGTGCCAGCAGTCGGACAGGGGCGACGGGCACTGAAGCTTTCTTT
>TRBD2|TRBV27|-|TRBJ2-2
CASSSRTRAYTGELFF
TGTGCCAGCAGTTCACGGACTAGGGCCTACACCGGGGAGCTGTTTTTT
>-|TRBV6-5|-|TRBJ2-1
CATSLTSLQFF
TGTGCCACCTCCCTTACGAGCCTGCAGTTCTTC
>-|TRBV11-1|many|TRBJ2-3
CASSLGFNTQYF
TGTGCCAGCAGCCTAGGTTTTAATACGCAGTATTTT